Sequencing of this T cell receptor beta chain was carried out in a study of identical twins. Unmatched junction bases numbered 10, after V lost 3 bases and J lost 2 bases. In germline, CDR1 is SGHDN, CDR2 FVKESK. The CDR3 covers 16 residues. With template switching, a universal primer site was added, and the cDNA carried unique molecular identifiers. TCRdb itself ran the 5' RACE reads through MiXCR, one entry per CDR3 protein. This sample yields about 220,000 distinct CDR3 sequences, of which roughly 9.4% are seen a single time; 5% to 6.5% belongs to the top ten. As regards this clonotype: Its antigen is not known.

Study outcomes and limitations: Cord blood's abundant beta clonotypes had fewer insertions, unlike memory repertoires.

The sequenced sample consisted of memory (CD45RO+) T cells sorted from blood. V is TRBV14 and J is TRBJ2-7, with TRBD2 matching 7 bases. The origin of this receptor is a young woman in good health. The CDR3 DNA reads as TGTGCCAGCAGCCAGGGGGGGGGACTGCTCGCCTACGAGCAGTACTTC. It translates to CASSQGGGLLAYEQYF.